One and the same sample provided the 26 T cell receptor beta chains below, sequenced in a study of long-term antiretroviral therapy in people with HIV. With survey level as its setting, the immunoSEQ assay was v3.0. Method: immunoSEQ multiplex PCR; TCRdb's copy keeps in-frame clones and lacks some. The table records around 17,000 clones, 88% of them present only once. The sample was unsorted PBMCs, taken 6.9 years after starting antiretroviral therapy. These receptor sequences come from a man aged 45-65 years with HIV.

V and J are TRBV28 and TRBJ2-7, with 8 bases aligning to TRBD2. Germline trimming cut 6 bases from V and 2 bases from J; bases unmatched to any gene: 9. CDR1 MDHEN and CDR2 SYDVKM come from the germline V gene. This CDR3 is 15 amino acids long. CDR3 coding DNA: TGTGCCAGCAGCTTGCCACTAGCGGTAACCTACGAGCAGTACTTC. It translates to CASSLPLAVTYEQYF.

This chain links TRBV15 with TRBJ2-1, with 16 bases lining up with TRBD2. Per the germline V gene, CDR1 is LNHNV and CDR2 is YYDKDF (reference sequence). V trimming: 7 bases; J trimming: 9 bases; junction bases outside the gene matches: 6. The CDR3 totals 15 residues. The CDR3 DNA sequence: TGTGCCACCAAGGGGACTAGCGGGAGGGAACGTGAGCAGTTCTTC. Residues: CATKGTSGREREQFF.

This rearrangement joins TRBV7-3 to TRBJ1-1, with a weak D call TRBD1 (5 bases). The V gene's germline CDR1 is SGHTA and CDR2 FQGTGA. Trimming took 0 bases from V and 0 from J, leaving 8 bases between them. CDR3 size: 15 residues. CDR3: CASSLTLDMNTEAFF. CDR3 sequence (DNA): TGTGCCAGCAGCTTAACGTTGGACATGAACACTGAAGCTTTCTTT.

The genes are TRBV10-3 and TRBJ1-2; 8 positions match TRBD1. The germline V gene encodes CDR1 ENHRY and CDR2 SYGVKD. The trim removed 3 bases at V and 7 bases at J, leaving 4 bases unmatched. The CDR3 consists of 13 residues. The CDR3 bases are TGTGCCATCAGTGATACAGGGGGAGGTGGCTACACCTTC. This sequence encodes CAISDTGGGGYTF.

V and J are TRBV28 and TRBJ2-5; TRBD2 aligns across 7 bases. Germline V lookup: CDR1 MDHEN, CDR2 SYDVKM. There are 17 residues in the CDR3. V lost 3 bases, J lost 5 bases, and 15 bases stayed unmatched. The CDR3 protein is CASSFGGSSGNWETQYF. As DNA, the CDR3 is TGTGCCAGCAGTTTTGGGGGATCCAGCGGGAACTGGGAGACCCAGTACTTC.

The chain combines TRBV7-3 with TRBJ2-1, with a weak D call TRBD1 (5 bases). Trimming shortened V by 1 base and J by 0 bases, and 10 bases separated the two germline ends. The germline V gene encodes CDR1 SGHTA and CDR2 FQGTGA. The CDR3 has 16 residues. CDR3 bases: TGTGCCAGCAGCTTAAGTCAGGGTAGCTCCTACAATGAGCAGTTCTTC. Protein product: CASSLSQGSSYNEQFF.

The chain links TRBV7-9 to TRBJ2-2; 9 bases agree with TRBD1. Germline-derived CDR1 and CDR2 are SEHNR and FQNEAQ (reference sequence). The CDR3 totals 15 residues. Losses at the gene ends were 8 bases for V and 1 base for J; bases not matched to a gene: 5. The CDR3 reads CASGRTGVNTGELFF. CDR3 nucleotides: TGTGCCAGCGGTCGGACAGGGGTGAACACCGGGGAGCTGTTTTTT.

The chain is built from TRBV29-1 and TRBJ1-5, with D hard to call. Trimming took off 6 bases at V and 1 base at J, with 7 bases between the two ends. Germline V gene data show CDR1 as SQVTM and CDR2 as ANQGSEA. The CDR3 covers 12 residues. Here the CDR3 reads CSVAGSNQPQHF. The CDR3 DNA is TGCAGCGTCGCCGGGAGCAATCAGCCCCAGCATTTT.

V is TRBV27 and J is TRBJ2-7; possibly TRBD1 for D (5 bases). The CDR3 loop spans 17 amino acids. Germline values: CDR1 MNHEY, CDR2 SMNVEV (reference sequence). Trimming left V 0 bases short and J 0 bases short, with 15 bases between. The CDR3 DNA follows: TGTGCCAGCAGTTTATCTCCGTACAGGCTCAGCTCCTACGAGCAGTACTTC. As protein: CASSLSPYRLSSYEQYF.

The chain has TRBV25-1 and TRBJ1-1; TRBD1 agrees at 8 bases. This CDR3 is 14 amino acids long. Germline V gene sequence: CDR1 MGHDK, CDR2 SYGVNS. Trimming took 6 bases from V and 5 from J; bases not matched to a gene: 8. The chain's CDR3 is CASSSGQGRTEAFF. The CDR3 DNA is TGTGCCAGCAGCTCCGGACAGGGACGTACTGAAGCTTTCTTT.

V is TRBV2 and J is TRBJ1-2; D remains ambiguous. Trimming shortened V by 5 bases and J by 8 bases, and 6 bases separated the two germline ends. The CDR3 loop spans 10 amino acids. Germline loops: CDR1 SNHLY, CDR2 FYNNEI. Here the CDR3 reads CASSSPGYTF. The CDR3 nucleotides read TGTGCCAGCAGTTCCCCAGGCTACACCTTC.

In DNA, the CDR3 is TGTGCCACCAGCAGAGTGCGGGGGATGGGGGCTCAGCCCCAGCATTTT. The encoded protein is CATSRVRGMGAQPQHF. The J gene is TRBJ1-5, the V gene TRBV15; D might be TRBD1 (6 bases). This CDR3 region has 16 residues. Germline V CDR1 and CDR2: LNHNV, YYDKDF (reference sequence). The V end lost 1 base, the J end lost 6 bases, and 16 bases lay between the germline ends.

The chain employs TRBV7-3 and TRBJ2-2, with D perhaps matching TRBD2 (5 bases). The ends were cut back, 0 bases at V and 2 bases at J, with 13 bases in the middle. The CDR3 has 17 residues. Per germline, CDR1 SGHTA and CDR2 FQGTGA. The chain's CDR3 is CASSLTGAEPNTGELFF. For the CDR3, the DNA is TGTGCCAGCAGCTTAACGGGAGCGGAGCCTAACACCGGGGAGCTGTTTTTT.

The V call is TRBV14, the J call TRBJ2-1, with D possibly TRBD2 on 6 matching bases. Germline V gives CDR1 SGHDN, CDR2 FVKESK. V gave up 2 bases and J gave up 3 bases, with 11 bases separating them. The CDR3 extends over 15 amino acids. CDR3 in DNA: TGTGCCAGCAGCCAATGGGACTTCGACTACAATGAGCAGTTCTTC. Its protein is CASSQWDFDYNEQFF. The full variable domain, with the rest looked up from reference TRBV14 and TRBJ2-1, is EAGVTQFPSHSVIEKGQTVTLRCDPISGHDNLYWYRRVMGKEIKFLLHFVKESKQDESGMPNNRFLAERTGGTYSTLKVQPAELEDSGVYFCASSQWDFDYNEQFFGPGTRLTVL.

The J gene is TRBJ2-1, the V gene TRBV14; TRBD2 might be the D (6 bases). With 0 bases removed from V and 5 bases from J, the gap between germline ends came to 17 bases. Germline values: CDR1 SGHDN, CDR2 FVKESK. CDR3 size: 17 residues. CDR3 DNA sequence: TGTGCCAGCAGCCAAGACTACAGGTTAAGACTAGACAATGAGCAGTTCTTC. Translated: CASSQDYRLRLDNEQFF.

This chain's CDR3 is CASSRRLQPVSNQPQHF. As DNA, the CDR3 is TGTGCCAGTAGCAGAAGACTTCAACCGGTGAGCAATCAGCCCCAGCATTTT. J is TRBJ1-5 and V is TRBV19; D is ambiguous. V dropped 6 bases and J dropped 1 base, with 19 bases sitting between them. The CDR3 sequence is 17 residues long. Germline V lookup: CDR1 LNHDA, CDR2 SQIVND (reference sequence).

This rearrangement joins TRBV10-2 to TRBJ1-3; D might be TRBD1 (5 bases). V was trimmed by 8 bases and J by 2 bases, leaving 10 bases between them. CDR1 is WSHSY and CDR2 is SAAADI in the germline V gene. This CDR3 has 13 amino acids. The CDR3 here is CASGTVTGNTIYF. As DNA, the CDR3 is TGCGCCAGCGGGACTGTGACTGGAAACACCATATATTTT.

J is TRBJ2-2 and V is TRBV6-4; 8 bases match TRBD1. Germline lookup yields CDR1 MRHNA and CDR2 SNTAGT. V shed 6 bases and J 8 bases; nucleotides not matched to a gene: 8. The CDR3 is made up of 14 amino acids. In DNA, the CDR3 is TGTGCCAGCAGCTCAACAGGGGGACCGGGGGAGCTGTTTTTT. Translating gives CASSSTGGPGELFF.

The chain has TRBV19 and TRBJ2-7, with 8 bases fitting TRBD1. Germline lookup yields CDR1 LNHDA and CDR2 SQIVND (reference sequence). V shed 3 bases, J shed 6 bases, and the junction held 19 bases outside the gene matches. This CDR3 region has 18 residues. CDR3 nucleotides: TGTGCCAGTAGTATCGCCCAGGGGGCGAACTTAGAGACCCCCGAGCAGTACTTC. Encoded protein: CASSIAQGANLETPEQYF. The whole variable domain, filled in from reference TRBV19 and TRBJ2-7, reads DGGITQSPKYLFRKEGQNVTLSCEQNLNHDAMYWYRQDPGQGLRLIYYSQIVNDFQKGDIAEGYSVSREKKESFPLTVTSAQKNPTAFYLCASSIAQGANLETPEQYFGPGTRLTVT.

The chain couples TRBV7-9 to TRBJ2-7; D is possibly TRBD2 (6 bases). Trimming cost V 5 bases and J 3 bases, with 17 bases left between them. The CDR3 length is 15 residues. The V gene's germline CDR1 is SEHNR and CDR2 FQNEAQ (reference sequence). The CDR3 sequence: CASSQGRELYYEQYF. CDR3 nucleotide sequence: TGTGCCAGCAGCCAAGGGCGGGAACTATACTACGAGCAGTACTTC.

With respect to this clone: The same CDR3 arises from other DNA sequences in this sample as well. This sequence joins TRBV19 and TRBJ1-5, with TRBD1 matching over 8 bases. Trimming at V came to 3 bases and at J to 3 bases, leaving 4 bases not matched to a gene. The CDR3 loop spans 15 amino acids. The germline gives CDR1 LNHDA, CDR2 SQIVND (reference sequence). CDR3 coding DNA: TGTGCCAGTAGTATTGGACAGGGACACAATCAGCCCCAGCATTTT. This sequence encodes CASSIGQGHNQPQHF. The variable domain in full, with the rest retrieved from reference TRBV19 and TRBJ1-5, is DGGITQSPKYLFRKEGQNVTLSCEQNLNHDAMYWYRQDPGQGLRLIYYSQIVNDFQKGDIAEGYSVSREKKESFPLTVTSAQKNPTAFYLCASSIGQGHNQPQHFGDGTRLSIL.

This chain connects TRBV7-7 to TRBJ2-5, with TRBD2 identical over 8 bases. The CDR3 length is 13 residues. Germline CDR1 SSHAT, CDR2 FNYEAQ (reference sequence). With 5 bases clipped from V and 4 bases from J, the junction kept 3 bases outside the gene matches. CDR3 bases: TGTGCCAGCAGCACCCGGGGGGGAGAGACCCAGTACTTC. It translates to CASSTRGGETQYF.

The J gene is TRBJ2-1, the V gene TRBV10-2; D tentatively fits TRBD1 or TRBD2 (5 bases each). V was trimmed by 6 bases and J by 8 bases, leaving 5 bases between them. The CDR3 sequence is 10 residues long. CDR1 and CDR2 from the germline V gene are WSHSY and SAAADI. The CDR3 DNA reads TGCGCCAGCAGGGGGGATGAGCAGTTCTTC. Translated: CASRGDEQFF.

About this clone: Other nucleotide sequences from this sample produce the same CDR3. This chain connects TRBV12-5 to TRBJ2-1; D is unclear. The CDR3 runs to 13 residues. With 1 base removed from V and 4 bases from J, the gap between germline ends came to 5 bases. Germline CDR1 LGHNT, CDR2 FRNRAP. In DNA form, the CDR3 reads TGTGCTAGTGGTTTGGCTTTATACAATGAGCAGTTCTTC. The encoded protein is CASGLALYNEQFF.

CDR3 residues: CASSLGGSANTGELFF. Written as DNA, the CDR3 is TGTGCCAGCAGCTTAGGCGGCAGTGCGAACACCGGGGAGCTGTTTTTT. The chain couples TRBV7-3 to TRBJ2-2; D remains unclear. CDR1 and CDR2 (germline): SGHTA, FQGTGA. The CDR3 consists of 16 residues. Trimming left V 2 bases short and J 0 bases short, with 10 bases between. Together with reference TRBV7-3 and TRBJ2-2, the CDR3 gives the full variable domain: GAGVSQTPSNKVTEKGKYVELRCDPISGHTALYWYRQSLGQGPEFLIYFQGTGAADDSGLPNDRFFAVRPEGSVSTLKIQRTERGDSAVYLCASSLGGSANTGELFFGEGSRLTVL.

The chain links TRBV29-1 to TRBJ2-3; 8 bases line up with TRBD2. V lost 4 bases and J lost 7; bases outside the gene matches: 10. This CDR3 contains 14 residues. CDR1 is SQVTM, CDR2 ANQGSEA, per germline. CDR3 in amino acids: CSVVRAGEGYTQYF. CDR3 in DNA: TGCAGCGTTGTAAGAGCGGGAGAGGGATATACGCAGTATTTT.